This T cell receptor (beta chain) was retrieved from a study of cytomegalovirus exposure and HLA in healthy donors. In the study overall: Counted in an early data release were about 85 million unique TCRs from HLA-typed donors.

There are 12 residues in the CDR3. Germline V gene sequence: CDR1 SQVTM, CDR2 ANQGSEA. PCR involved 60 Vbeta and 13 Jbeta primers. Sequenced by immunoSEQ multiplex PCR; TCRdb stores in-frame clones only, minus some. The sample has about 120,000 clones; roughly 82% are singletons. Sequences were obtained from PBMCs. The sequence was obtained from a man younger than 35 in good health and CMV-seropositive. The gene calls are TRBV29-1 and TRBJ2-5, with a weak D call TRBD1 (6 bases). The J call is uncertain, as TRBJ2-7 better fits the DNA end. CDR3 nucleotides: TGCAGCGTCCGGGACAACTCCTACGAGCAGTACTTC. It is translated as CSVRDNSYEQYF.